The 5 T cell receptor beta chains listed next were all sequenced from one sample in a study of blood T cells in healthy people across ages. Using a J-beta primer mix together with a sample-barcoded 5' primer, a second PCR was run for roughly 6 to 11 cycles. TCRdb processed the 5' RACE reads anew with MiXCR; each CDR3 protein has one entry. Among about 1.8 million distinct CDR3 sequences listed, 49% were seen once. Input material: blood. The receptors were gathered from a woman aged 40 to 49 in good health.

This clonotype was seen a handful of times. The CDR3 DNA is TGTGCCACCAGTGATCCGGGGACAGTTGGGGCCAACGTCCTGACTTTC. It encodes CATSDPGTVGANVLTF. The chain uses TRBV24-1 and TRBJ2-6, with 7 bases fitting TRBD1. CDR1 is KGHDR, CDR2 SFDVKD, per germline. V was clipped by 3 bases and J by 3 bases; unmatched bases: 4. The CDR3 runs to 16 residues.

A note on this clonotype: Sequence at one end of the junction differs from germline and may be a read error. The gene calls are TRBV6-5 and TRBJ1-2, with 9 positions matching TRBD1. From germline, CDR1 is MNHEY and CDR2 SVGAGI. The CDR3 contains 15 residues. CDR3: CAGSLDRGERYGYTF. The CDR3, as DNA: TGTGCCGGCAGTTTGGACAGGGGAGAGAGATATGGCTACACCTTC.

This clonotype was seen a few times. The V gene is TRBV27, the J gene TRBJ1-1; D unclear. The germline CDR1 and CDR2 sequences are MNHEY and SMNVEV (reference sequence). The CDR3 totals 14 residues. Trimming stripped 3 bases from V and 0 bases from J, with 8 bases between. DNA of the CDR3: TGTGCCAGCAGTTTGAATCGCCTGAACACTGAAGCTTTCTTT. This encodes CASSLNRLNTEAFF.

The chain has TRBV20-1 and TRBJ2-1; no firm D call. This CDR3 comprises 12 residues. Germline CDR1 DFQATT, CDR2 SNEGSKA (reference sequence). Trimming pared 6 bases from V and 2 bases from J, leaving 8 bases between. CDR3 DNA sequence: TGCAGTGCCGGACGGACCTACAATGAGCAGTTCTTC. Translation gives CSAGRTYNEQFF.

The CDR3 here is CSARDFGGVGANVLTF. The CDR3 DNA is TGCAGTGCTAGAGATTTTGGAGGGGTCGGGGCCAACGTCCTGACTTTC. The chain employs TRBV20-1 and TRBJ2-6; possible D gene TRBD2, 6 bases. The V end was cut by 0 bases, the J end by 4 bases, with 13 bases between. This CDR3 has 16 residues. CDR1 is DFQATT and CDR2 is SNEGSKA in the germline V gene (reference sequence).